Listed below are T cell receptor beta chains from one sample, sequenced in a study of blood T cell repertoires in COVID-19. Assay: immunoSEQ multiplex PCR; the TCRdb copy retains only in-frame clones and omits some. The sample shows over 250,000 clones, around 90% of them seen only once. The sample was peripheral blood. The receptors were gathered from a man aged 60-69 years who had recovered from COVID-19. Each CDR3 is given with its conserved first and last residue. The D gene is left open where the match is weak. Where a row states a size, it is once, few, many or the class of an expanded clone; other rows omit it.

v_call	d_call	clone_size	j_call	cdr3_aa	cdr3_nt
TRBV29-1	TRBD1	.	TRBJ1-4	CSVTGGPNEKLFF	TGCAGCGTCACAGGGGGCCCTAATGAAAAACTGTTTTTT
TRBV9	.	.	TRBJ1-2	CASSVDRDGYTF	TGTGCCAGCAGCGTAGACAGAGATGGCTACACCTTC
TRBV9	TRBD1	.	TRBJ1-3	CASSVGTGRTGNTIYF	TGTGCCAGCAGCGTAGGGACAGGACGAACTGGAAACACCATATATTTT
TRBV14	.	.	TRBJ2-7	CASSQYGSYEQYF	TGTGCCAGCAGCCAATACGGGAGTTACGAGCAGTACTTC
TRBV9	.	once	TRBJ2-3	CASSLSSDTQYF	TGTGCCAGCAGTCTCAGTTCGGATACGCAGTATTTT
TRBV11-2	.	.	TRBJ2-3	CASSFLDRTQYF	TGTGCCAGCAGCTTTCTCGATCGGACGCAGTATTTT
TRBV20-1	.	once	TRBJ2-7	CSASSSLYEQYF	TGCAGTGCTAGTTCGTCCCTCTACGAGCAGTACTTC
TRBV18	TRBD1	.	TRBJ2-7	CASSRTGSQEQYF	TGTGCCAGCTCACGGACAGGGTCACAGGAGCAGTACTTC
TRBV11-2	.	.	TRBJ1-4	CASSLVRGYYEKLFF	TGTGCCAGCAGCTTAGTTCGGGGATACTATGAAAAACTGTTTTTT
TRBV27	TRBD1	.	TRBJ2-2	CASSPRDRRAGELFF	TGTGCCAGCAGCCCGCGGGACAGGAGGGCCGGGGAGCTGTTTTTT
TRBV5-5	.	.	TRBJ1-2	CASSLAAVPTYGYTF	TGTGCCAGCAGCTTGGCTGCGGTCCCCACCTATGGCTACACCTTC
TRBV7-9	TRBD1	.	TRBJ2-7	CASSLPTSFRGRFPYEQYF	TGTGCCAGCAGCTTACCGACTTCGTTTAGGGGGCGATTCCCTTACGAGCAGTACTTC
TRBV6-6	.	.	TRBJ1-6	CASSYRGSVGPLHF	TGTGCCAGCAGTTACCGAGGGAGTGTGGGTCCCCTCCACTTT
TRBV5-5	TRBD1	.	TRBJ1-3	CASRDGQGGRNTIYF	TGTGCCAGCAGAGATGGACAGGGGGGCAGAAACACCATATATTTT
TRBV18	.	once	TRBJ2-3	CASSPLEVRGRTDTQYF	TGTGCCAGCTCACCACTAGAGGTCAGGGGCCGCACAGATACGCAGTATTTT
TRBV5-1	.	.	TRBJ1-1	CASSLKGLNTEAFF	TGCGCCAGCAGCTTGAAGGGGTTGAACACTGAAGCTTTCTTT
TRBV4-1	.	.	TRBJ1-2	CASSQDRYGYTF	TGCGCCAGCAGCCAAGATCGCTATGGCTACACCTTC
TRBV2	TRBD1	.	TRBJ2-3	CASSQQGADTQYF	TGTGCCAGCAGTCAGCAGGGGGCAGATACGCAGTATTTT
TRBV4-2	TRBD2	.	TRBJ2-7	CASSGGLADDYEQYF	TGTGCCAGCAGTGGGGGACTAGCGGACGACTACGAGCAGTACTTC
TRBV25-1	.	.	TRBJ2-6	CASSDVQYSPLGANVLTF	TGTGCCAGCAGTGACGTACAGTATTCGCCGCTTGGGGCCAACGTCCTGACTTTC
TRBV30	.	once	TRBJ1-3	CASDGGPNTIYF	TGTGCCTCCGATGGGGGCCCCAACACCATATATTTT
TRBV3-1/TRBV3-2	.	.	TRBJ1-2	CASSQEVRPGEGYGYTF	TGTGCCAGCAGCCAAGAAGTTCGGCCAGGGGAGGGCTATGGCTACACCTTC
TRBV5-8	.	.	TRBJ1-2	CASSLETAWGYTF	TGTGCCAGCAGCTTGGAGACTGCTTGGGGCTACACCTTC
TRBV18	.	.	TRBJ1-1	CASLQQMNTEAFF	TGTGCCAGCCTTCAACAGATGAACACTGAAGCTTTCTTT
TRBV11-2	TRBD2	.	TRBJ2-5	CASSLFGGALETQYF	TGTGCCAGCAGCTTATTCGGGGGGGCTCTCGAGACCCAGTACTTC
TRBV5-6	.	.	TRBJ2-3	CASTTVSGAKITQYF	TGTGCCAGCACCACCGTTAGTGGGGCTAAGATTACGCAGTATTTT
TRBV27	.	.	TRBJ2-5	CASRKGGGSETQYF	TGTGCCAGCAGAAAGGGAGGGGGTTCTGAGACCCAGTACTTC
TRBV12-2	.	.	TRBJ1-1	CASRPWGPMNTEAFF	TGTGCAAGTCGCCCCTGGGGGCCGATGAACACTGAAGCTTTCTTT